This T cell receptor beta chain emerged from a study of beta chain features in type 1 diabetes. The table lists this clone with a few counts. Its target is not known. The sequenced template was cDNA made from the entire isolated RNA. Data came from immunoSEQ multiplex PCR; TCRdb stores just in-frame clones and leaves some out. The table shows more than 300,000 clones, with roughly a tenth occurring only once. Study observations and caveats: Type 1 diabetes patients had moderately but significantly shorter TCRB CDR3s in all four CD4+ subsets.

Trimming pared 2 bases from V and 16 bases from J, leaving 21 bases between. CDR3 length: 14 residues. Germline-derived CDR1 and CDR2 are MNHNY and SVGAGI (reference sequence). The sequenced sample consisted of central memory CD4+ T cells from blood. This clonotype was obtained from a man aged 25-45 years with type 1 diabetes. V gene TRBV6-6 combines with J gene TRBJ2-1, with D perhaps being TRBD1 or TRBD2 (5 bases each). The CDR3 DNA is TGTGCCAGCAGTTACCCCCAAATCCCGGGACCGGCTTTCTTC. It codes for CASSYPQIPGPAFF.